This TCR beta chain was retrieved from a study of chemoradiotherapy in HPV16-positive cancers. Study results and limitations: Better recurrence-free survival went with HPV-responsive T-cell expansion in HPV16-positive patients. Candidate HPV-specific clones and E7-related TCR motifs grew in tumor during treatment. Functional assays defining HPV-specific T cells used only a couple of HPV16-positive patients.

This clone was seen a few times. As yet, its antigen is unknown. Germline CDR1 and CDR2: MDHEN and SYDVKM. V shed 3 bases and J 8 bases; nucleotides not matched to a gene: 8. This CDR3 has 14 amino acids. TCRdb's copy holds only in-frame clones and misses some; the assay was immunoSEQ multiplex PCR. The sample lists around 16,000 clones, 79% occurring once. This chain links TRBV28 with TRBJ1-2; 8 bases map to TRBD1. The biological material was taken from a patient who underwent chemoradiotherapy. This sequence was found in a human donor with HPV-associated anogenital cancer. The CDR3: CASSFRTGREGYTF. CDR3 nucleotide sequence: TGTGCCAGCAGTTTCCGGACAGGGAGGGAAGGCTACACCTTC.